The 14 T cell receptor beta chains presented below share a single source sample, sequenced in a study of Graves' ophthalmopathy and Graves' hyperthyroidism. Amplified material comprised TCR beta CDR3 regions derived from RNA transcripts. Following a first-round RT-PCR that used HTBI primers, a second-round multiplex PCR was carried out. Each CDR3 protein gets one entry after TCRdb re-called the multiplex PCR reads with MiXCR. The sample has some 350,000 distinct CDR3 sequences, about 17% seen once; the top ten hold 2% to 3%. Sequenced input: peripheral blood. The receptors stem from an adult woman with stable Graves' hyperthyroidism.

Ten or more counts support this clonotype. The chain joins TRBV6-1 to TRBJ1-2; tentatively, D is TRBD1 (6 bases). Deletions cut 1 base from V and 4 bases from J, with 16 bases between. The CDR3 spans 16 residues. CDR1 is MNHNS and CDR2 is SASEGT in the germline V gene. The CDR3, as DNA: TGTGCCAGCAGTGAAGAGGCTAGGCGAGGGGGCTATGGCTACACCTTC. Protein: CASSEEARRGGYGYTF.

Turning to this clonotype: The junction does not match germline at one end; this may be a read error. The V gene is TRBV15, the J gene TRBJ1-1; no clear D. The CDR3 length is 14 residues. In germline, CDR1 is LNHNV, CDR2 YYDKDF (reference sequence). CDR3 bases: TGTGGCACCAGCGCCCGAAAGGGTAGCCTTGAAGCTTTCTTT. Amino acids: CGTSARKGSLEAFF. Filled out from reference TRBV15 and TRBJ1-1, the complete variable domain reads DAMVIQNPRYQVTQFGKPVTLSCSQTLNHNVMYWYQQKSSQAPKLLFHYYDKDFNNEADTPDNFQSRRPNTSFCFLDIRSPGLGDTAMYLCGTSARKGSLEAFFGQGTRLTVV.

There are a few counts of this clonotype. The V gene is TRBV28, the J gene TRBJ2-7; TRBD2 agrees at 8 bases. V lost 8 bases and J lost 5; bases outside the gene matches: 14. CDR1 and CDR2 (germline): MDHEN, SYDVKM. CDR3 length: 15 residues. DNA of the CDR3: TGTGCCAGCGCCCGCTGGACTAGCAATTCCGACGAGCAGTACTTC. Its protein product is CASARWTSNSDEQYF.

This chain joins TRBV6-1 and TRBJ1-3; a possible D gene is TRBD1 (6 bases). With 6 bases removed from V and 8 bases from J, the gap between germline ends came to 11 bases. The CDR3 has 12 residues. Germline lookup yields CDR1 MNHNS and CDR2 SASEGT. CDR3 amino acids: CASSVTGYTIYF. The CDR3 nucleotides read TGTGCCAGCAGCGTGACAGGATACACCATATATTTT.

Ten or more counts support this clonotype. The rearrangement uses TRBV6-1 and TRBJ1-5; the D is unclear. Trimming pared 3 bases from V and 0 bases from J, leaving 3 bases between. The CDR3 is 13 residues long. Germline V gives CDR1 MNHNS, CDR2 SASEGT. The CDR3 DNA reads as TGTGCCAGCAGTGATAATAGCAATCAGCCCCAGCATTTT. It encodes CASSDNSNQPQHF.

This clonotype appeared many times. The J gene is TRBJ1-6, the V gene TRBV6-1; no clear D gene. There are 13 residues in the CDR3. The V gene's germline CDR1 is MNHNS and CDR2 SASEGT. The germline V and J ends were trimmed by 10 bases and 7 bases, with 14 bases remaining between them. The CDR3 spells CATERETNSPLHF. As DNA, the CDR3 is TGTGCCACCGAGAGAGAGACGAATTCACCCCTCCACTTT.

This clonotype was counted ten times or more. The V gene is TRBV7-9, the J gene TRBJ2-5; TRBD2 is a possible D gene (6 bases). From germline, CDR1 is SEHNR and CDR2 FQNEAQ (reference sequence). The V end lost 2 bases, the J end lost 5 bases, and 12 bases lay between the germline ends. This CDR3 spans 14 amino acids. CDR3 sequence: CASSLPGARETQYF. CDR3 DNA: TGTGCCAGCAGCTTACCGGGAGCTAGGGAGACCCAGTACTTC.

J is TRBJ2-2 and V is TRBV7-3; no clear D. The V end lost 2 bases, the J end lost 8 bases, and 6 bases lay between the germline ends. The germline gives CDR1 SGHTA, CDR2 FQGTGA. This CDR3 has 12 amino acids. In DNA, the CDR3 is TGTGCCAGCAGCTTATTCGCTGGGGAGCTGTTTTTT. Its protein product is CASSLFAGELFF. Filled out from reference TRBV7-3 and TRBJ2-2, the complete variable domain reads GAGVSQTPSNKVTEKGKYVELRCDPISGHTALYWYRQSLGQGPEFLIYFQGTGAADDSGLPNDRFFAVRPEGSVSTLKIQRTERGDSAVYLCASSLFAGELFFGEGSRLTVL.

This clonotype was recorded at least ten times. The V call is TRBV30, the J call TRBJ1-2; D perhaps matches TRBD1 (5 bases). The CDR3 consists of 12 residues. Germline-derived CDR1 and CDR2 are GTSNPN and SVGIG (reference sequence). Trimming took 1 base from V and 2 from J, leaving 5 bases between them. The chain's CDR3 is CAWSGGNYGYTF. CDR3 DNA sequence: TGTGCCTGGAGTGGGGGGAACTATGGCTACACCTTC.

As regards this clonotype: A read error is possible here, since a much larger clone lies one base away. The chain joins TRBV10-2 to TRBJ1-5, with no clear D. Germline CDR1 is WSHSY and CDR2 is SAAADI. There are 15 residues in the CDR3. The CDR3 coding sequence is TGCGCCAGCAGTGAACATCCCCTATGGAGTCAGTCCCAGCATTTT. Protein sequence: CASSEHPLWSQSQHF.

The chain links TRBV5-1 to TRBJ2-7, with TRBD2 matching 10 bases. Looked up from germline, CDR1 is SGHRS and CDR2 is YFSETQ. This CDR3 is 16 amino acids long. V gave up 4 bases and J gave up 5 bases; unmatched junction bases: 12. The CDR3 sequence is CASSQPTSGVIHEQYF. Written as DNA, the CDR3 is TGCGCCAGCAGCCAGCCTACTAGCGGGGTGATCCACGAGCAGTACTTC.

This clonotype appeared many times. V and J are TRBV28 and TRBJ1-2, with 7 positions matching TRBD1. This CDR3 has 13 residues. Germline assignment: CDR1 MDHEN and CDR2 SYDVKM. The V segment lost 6 bases and the J segment 3 bases; nucleotides outside the gene matches: 4. In DNA form, the CDR3 reads TGTGCCAGCAGCAAACAGGGGTACTATGGCTACACCTTC. This sequence encodes CASSKQGYYGYTF.

Many counts were recorded for this clonotype. The chain employs TRBV11-1 and TRBJ1-5, with 10 nucleotides matching TRBD1. The CDR3 spans 18 residues. V lost 4 bases to trimming and J lost 0 bases; unmatched junction nucleotides: 9. CDR1 SGHAT and CDR2 FQDESV come from the germline V gene (reference sequence). The CDR3 nucleotides read TGTGCCAGCAGCTATTTTCCGGGACAGGGGATTAGCAATCAGCCCCAGCATTTT. Amino acids: CASSYFPGQGISNQPQHF.

This clonotype was picked up many times. The gene calls are TRBV28 and TRBJ1-1; maybe TRBD1 (5 bases). With 7 bases removed from V and 1 base from J, the gap between germline ends came to 16 bases. The CDR3 has 15 amino acids. Per germline, CDR1 MDHEN and CDR2 SYDVKM. CDR3 sequence reads: CASMGRADRNTEAFF. The CDR3 nucleotides are TGTGCCAGCATGGGCCGGGCTGACAGGAACACTGAAGCTTTCTTT.